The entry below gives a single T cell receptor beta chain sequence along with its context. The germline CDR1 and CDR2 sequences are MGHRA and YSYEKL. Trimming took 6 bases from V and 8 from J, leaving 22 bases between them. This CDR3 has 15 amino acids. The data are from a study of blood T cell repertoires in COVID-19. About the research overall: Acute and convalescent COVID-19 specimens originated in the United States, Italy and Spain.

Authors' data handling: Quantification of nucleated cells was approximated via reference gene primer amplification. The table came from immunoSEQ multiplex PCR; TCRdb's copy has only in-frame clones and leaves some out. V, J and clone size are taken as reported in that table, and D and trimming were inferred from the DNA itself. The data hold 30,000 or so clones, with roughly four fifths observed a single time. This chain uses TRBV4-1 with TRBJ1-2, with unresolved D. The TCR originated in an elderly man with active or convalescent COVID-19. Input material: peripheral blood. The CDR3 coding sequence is TGCGCCAGCAGATTCCGGGAGCCCGATATCCGGGGCTACACCTTC. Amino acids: CASRFREPDIRGYTF.